Detailed here is one TCR beta chain. Participant ages covered 18 to 89 years across about 25 US areas. Cohort placement rested on clinical history that participants reported themselves. Recovered Cohort 3 donors showed two negative PCRs, clearance, or symptom resolution. These data come from a study of blood T cell repertoires in COVID-19. Produced via immunoSEQ multiplex PCR; TCRdb's table is partial and in-frame only. The repertoire has around 200,000 clones, about nine tenths of them found once; the top ten carry 1.2%. The sequencing input was PBMCs or T cells enriched from blood (not recorded which). This receptor was taken from a man aged 25-45 years who had recovered from COVID-19.

The DNA of the CDR3 is TGCAGCGTTGGCCTGGGCGATGAGCAGTTCTTC. This translates into CSVGLGDEQFF. The chain joins TRBV29-1 to TRBJ2-1, with D uncertain. This CDR3 is 11 amino acids long. Germline V gives CDR1 SQVTM, CDR2 ANQGSEA. V lost 4 bases and J lost 8, with 9 bases in between.